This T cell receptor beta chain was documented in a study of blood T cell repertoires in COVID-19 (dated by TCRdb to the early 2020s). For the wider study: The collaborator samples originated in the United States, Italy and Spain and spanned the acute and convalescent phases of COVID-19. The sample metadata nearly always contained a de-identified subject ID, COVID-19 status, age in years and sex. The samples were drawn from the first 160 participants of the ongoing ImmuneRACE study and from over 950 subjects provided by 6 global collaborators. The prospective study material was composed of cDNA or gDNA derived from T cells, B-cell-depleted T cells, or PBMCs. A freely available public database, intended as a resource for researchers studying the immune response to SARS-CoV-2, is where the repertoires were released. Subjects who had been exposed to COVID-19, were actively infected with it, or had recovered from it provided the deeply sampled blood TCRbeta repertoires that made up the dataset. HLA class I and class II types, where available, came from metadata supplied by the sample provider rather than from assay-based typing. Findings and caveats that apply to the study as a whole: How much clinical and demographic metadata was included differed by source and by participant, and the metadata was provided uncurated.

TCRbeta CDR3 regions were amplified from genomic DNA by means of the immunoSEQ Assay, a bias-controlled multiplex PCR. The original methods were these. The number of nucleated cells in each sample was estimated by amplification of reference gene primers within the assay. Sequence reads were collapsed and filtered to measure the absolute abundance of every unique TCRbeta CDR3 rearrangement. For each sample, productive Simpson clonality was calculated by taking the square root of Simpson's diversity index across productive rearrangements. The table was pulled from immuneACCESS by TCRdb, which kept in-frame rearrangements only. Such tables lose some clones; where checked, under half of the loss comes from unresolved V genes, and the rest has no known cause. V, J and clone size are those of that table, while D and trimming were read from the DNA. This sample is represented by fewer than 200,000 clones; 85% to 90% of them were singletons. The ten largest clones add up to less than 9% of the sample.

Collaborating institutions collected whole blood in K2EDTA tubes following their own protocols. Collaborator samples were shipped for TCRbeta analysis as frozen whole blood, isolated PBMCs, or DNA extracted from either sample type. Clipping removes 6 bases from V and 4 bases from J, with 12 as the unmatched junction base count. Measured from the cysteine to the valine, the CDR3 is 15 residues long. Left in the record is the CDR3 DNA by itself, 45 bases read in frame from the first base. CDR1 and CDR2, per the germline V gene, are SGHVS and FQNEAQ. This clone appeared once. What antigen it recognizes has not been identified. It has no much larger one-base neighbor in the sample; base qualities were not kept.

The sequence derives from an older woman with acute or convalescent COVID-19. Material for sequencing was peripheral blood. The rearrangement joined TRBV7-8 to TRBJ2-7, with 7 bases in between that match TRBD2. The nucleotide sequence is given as TGTGCCAGCAGTTCCGGTTCCTCCGGGGGGTACGAGCAGTACGTC. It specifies CASSSGSSGGYEQYV.